These 17 T cell receptor beta chains came from one sample sequenced in a study of T-cell reconstitution after alpha-beta-depleted transplantation in children. A library of TCRbeta sequences, prepared with unique molecular identifiers, was generated. TCRdb used MiXCR to reprocess the PCR reads, holding one entry per CDR3 protein. The data hold about 170,000 distinct CDR3 sequences, with 11% observed a single time. The input for sequencing was PBMCs, taken before TCRalphabeta/CD19-depleted stem cell transplant. These receptors were obtained from a boy between 2 and 10 years old with acute myeloid leukemia, due to receive a stem cell transplant.

This clonotype was detected ten times or more. At one boundary the junction diverges from the germline segment, which might be a read error. The chain couples TRBV7-2 to TRBJ1-5; TRBD1 agrees at 7 bases. Germline CDR1 SGHTA, CDR2 FQGNSA. This CDR3 has 16 residues. The CDR3 loop is CASSLGYRGHNQPQHF. CDR3 DNA: TGTGCCAGCAGTTTAGGATACAGGGGCCACAATCAGCCCCAGCATTTT.

This clonotype showed up many times. One junction end does not reproduce the germline sequence, and a read error may be involved. The chain is built from TRBV7-3 and TRBJ2-1; TRBD2 matches 14 bases. There are 16 residues in the CDR3. CDR1 is SGHTA, CDR2 FQGTGA, per germline. Written as DNA, the CDR3 is TGTGCCAGCAGCGTAACCGGGACTAGCGGGGGCGATGAGCAGTTCTTC. Amino acids: CASSVTGTSGGDEQFF.

This clonotype was picked up many times. CDR3 sequence reads: CSAYSHEQFF. The CDR3 nucleotides read TGCAGCGCCTACAGCCATGAGCAGTTCTTC. The chain joins TRBV29-1 to TRBJ2-1; D not resolved. The CDR3 is 10 residues long. V was shortened by 7 bases and J by 8 bases, with 9 bases between the two germline ends. The germline V gene has CDR1 SQVTM and CDR2 ANQGSEA.

This clonotype was seen repeatedly, ten times or more. The CDR3 DNA reads as TGTGCCAGCAGCTTAGGATTCGGGGTTCCCTATGGCTACACCTTC. This encodes CASSLGFGVPYGYTF. J is TRBJ1-2 and V is TRBV7-9, with D unresolved. CDR1 and CDR2 (germline): SEHNR, FQNEAQ (reference sequence). The ends were cut back, 1 base at V and 4 bases at J, with 13 bases in the middle. The CDR3 is made up of 15 amino acids.

This clonotype showed up many times. The V and J genes are TRBV20-1 and TRBJ2-5, with TRBD1 identical over 7 bases. The V segment lost 0 bases and the J segment 5 bases; nucleotides outside the gene matches: 6. Germline V gene sequence: CDR1 DFQATT, CDR2 SNEGSKA (reference sequence). The CDR3 is made up of 14 amino acids. CDR3 DNA: TGCAGTGCTAGAGATTACGCACAGGGGGAGACCCAGTACTTC. Protein: CSARDYAQGETQYF.

This clonotype was counted many times. The chain uses TRBV5-1 and TRBJ2-1, with unresolved D. The CDR3 runs to 16 residues. Trimming shortened V by 4 bases and J by 4 bases, and 18 bases separated the two germline ends. The germline CDR1 and CDR2 sequences are SGHRS and YFSETQ. The CDR3, as DNA: TGCGCCAGCAGCGCCTCCGGGCCTACTGAGTACAATGAGCAGTTCTTC. Protein: CASSASGPTEYNEQFF. Filled out from reference TRBV5-1 and TRBJ2-1, the complete variable domain reads KAGVTQTPRYLIKTRGQQVTLSCSPISGHRSVSWYQQTPGQGLQFLFEYFSETQRNKGNFPGRFSGRQFSNSRSEMNVSTLELGDSALYLCASSASGPTEYNEQFFGPGTRLTVL.

This clonotype was seen at least ten times. The chain is built from TRBV7-9 and TRBJ2-1; 8 nucleotides agree with TRBD1. Trimming at V came to 5 bases and at J to 10 bases, leaving 1 base not matched to a gene. The CDR3 length is 11 residues. The germline gives CDR1 SEHNR, CDR2 FQNEAQ (reference sequence). CDR3 region: CASSRDREQFF. The CDR3 bases are TGTGCCAGCAGCCGGGACAGGGAGCAGTTCTTC. Supplemented by reference TRBV7-9 and TRBJ2-1, the full variable domain reads DTGVSQNPRHKITKRGQNVTFRCDPISEHNRLYWYRQTLGQGPEFLTYFQNEAQLEKSRLLSDRFSAERPKGSFSTLEIQRTEQGDSAMYLCASSRDREQFFGPGTRLTVL.

This clonotype appeared many times. V usage is TRBV5-5 and J usage is TRBJ2-2; a possible D gene is TRBD2 (5 bases). Trimming took 0 bases from V and 5 from J, leaving 8 bases between them. Germline V gene lookup returns CDR1 SGHKS and CDR2 YYEKEE (reference sequence). The CDR3 loop spans 14 amino acids. The CDR3, as DNA: TGTGCCAGCAGCTTGGCCGAGCGGACCGGGGAGCTGTTTTTT. Residues: CASSLAERTGELFF.

This clonotype was observed a handful of times. The V and J genes are TRBV5-1 and TRBJ2-5; D not certain. Per the germline V gene, CDR1 is SGHRS and CDR2 is YFSETQ. The CDR3 loop spans 15 amino acids. V lost 4 bases and J 5 bases, leaving 18 bases between the germline ends. CDR3 DNA sequence: TGCGCCAGCAGCCCGCGCAAGGGTTTGGACGAGACCCAGTACTTC. The encoded protein is CASSPRKGLDETQYF.

Ten or more counts support this clonotype. The chain recombines TRBV5-1 with TRBJ1-6; D not certain. The CDR3 runs 14 residues. Between the trimmed V and J ends, which lost 0 bases and 6 bases, there was a span of 7 bases. Looked up from germline, CDR1 is SGHRS and CDR2 is YFSETQ. The CDR3 nucleotides read TGCGCCAGCAGCTTGGTAGGGTTTAATTCACCCCTCCACTTT. Encoded protein: CASSLVGFNSPLHF.

This clonotype occurred many times. The V call is TRBV20-1, the J call TRBJ1-5; no clear D. The CDR3 is made up of 13 amino acids. Germline V CDR1 and CDR2: DFQATT, SNEGSKA (reference sequence). Trimming stripped 3 bases from V and 9 bases from J, with 15 bases between. CDR3 sequence: CSARSPSLGPQHF. In nucleotides, the CDR3 is TGCAGTGCTAGGTCGCCCAGTCTAGGGCCCCAGCATTTT.

This clonotype was seen ten or more times. This chain joins TRBV15 and TRBJ1-5; D not certain. CDR3 length: 17 residues. The V gene's germline CDR1 is LNHNV and CDR2 YYDKDF (reference sequence). V was cut by 0 bases and J by 1 base, with 13 bases left in between. The chain's CDR3 is CATSREVPRWSNQPQHF. The CDR3 DNA reads as TGTGCCACCAGCAGAGAGGTACCCAGGTGGAGCAATCAGCCCCAGCATTTT.

This sequence joins TRBV6-5 and TRBJ2-1; tentative D call: TRBD1 (6 bases). The germline V gene has CDR1 MNHEY and CDR2 SVGAGI. The CDR3 extends over 15 amino acids. V gave up 6 bases and J gave up 0 bases, with 12 bases separating them. Written as DNA, the CDR3 is TGTGCCAGCAGACAGACAGGCGTCTCCTACAATGAGCAGTTCTTC. The encoded protein is CASRQTGVSYNEQFF.

This clonotype was recorded many times. An end of the junction differs from the germline gene, which may be a read error. This chain uses TRBV7-9 with TRBJ2-7, with 14 bases aligning to TRBD2. Germline V gene data show CDR1 as SEHNR and CDR2 as FQNEAQ (reference sequence). There are 17 residues in the CDR3. The CDR3 loop is CASSPPGLAGGSYAQYF. CDR3 nucleotides: TGTGCCAGCAGCCCGCCCGGACTAGCGGGAGGAAGTTACGCGCAGTACTTC.

The chain has TRBV11-2 and TRBJ2-4; unclear D gene. The CDR3 consists of 14 residues. Germline V gene data show CDR1 as SGHAT and CDR2 as FQNNGV. V lost 5 bases, J lost 0 bases, and 8 bases lay in between. The CDR3 loop reads CASSPRLAKNIQYF. The CDR3 nucleotides read TGTGCCAGCAGCCCCAGACTAGCCAAAAACATTCAGTACTTC.

This clonotype has ten or more counts. The chain joins TRBV28 to TRBJ1-2; 7 nucleotides agree with TRBD1. V was pared by 6 bases and J by 2 bases, with 12 bases of the junction left unmatched. Germline V gene data show CDR1 as MDHEN and CDR2 as SYDVKM. The CDR3 loop spans 16 amino acids. This CDR3 is CASRPAGNRGNYGYTF. The CDR3 bases are TGTGCCAGCAGACCCGCCGGGAACAGGGGAAACTATGGCTACACCTTC.

This clonotype came up many times. The V call is TRBV5-1, the J call TRBJ2-3; 11 positions match TRBD2. The germline gives CDR1 SGHRS, CDR2 YFSETQ. CDR3 length equals 15 residues. With 7 bases clipped from V and 4 bases from J, the junction kept 8 bases outside the gene matches. The CDR3: CASSLLAGGSDTQYF. The CDR3 coding sequence is TGCGCCAGCTCCCTTCTAGCGGGAGGCTCAGATACGCAGTATTTT.